What follows are 29 T cell receptor beta chains derived from one specimen sequenced in a study of molecular identifiers for immune sequencing clone quantification. TCRdb called the PCR reads again in MiXCR, with one record for every CDR3 protein. The table includes under 100,000 distinct CDR3 sequences, around 25% detected once. The sample taken for sequencing was naive CD8+ T cells from blood, with Jurkat cell RNA spiked in. Subset of the sample: FACS-sorted CD8+CD4-CCR7+CD45RA+ naive T cells. All receptors come from a human donor in good health. Some libraries in this study had Jurkat cell RNA spiked in.

This clonotype was counted ten times or more. This chain connects TRBV12-3 or TRBV12-4 to TRBJ2-3; 7 bases fit TRBD2. This CDR3 spans 13 amino acids. V trimming: 6 bases; J trimming: 4 bases; junction bases outside the gene matches: 4. In DNA form, the CDR3 reads TGTGCCAGCAGCGAGCGGGATTCAGATACGCAGTATTTT. Protein: CASSERDSDTQYF.

This clonotype was observed a handful of times. Germline and junction disagree at one end, which may indicate a read error. V usage is TRBV19 and J usage is TRBJ1-3; possibly TRBD1 for D (5 bases). The CDR3 is 18 residues long. Germline CDR1 and CDR2: LNHDA and SQIVND (reference sequence). The CDR3 loop reads CASTPTAIVFHSGNTMYF. The CDR3 DNA follows: TGTGCCAGTACTCCGACAGCCATCGTATTCCACTCTGGAAACACCATGTATTTT.

This clonotype came up many times. The CDR3 spells CATSDVTGELFF. The CDR3 DNA reads as TGTGCCACCAGTGACGTCACCGGGGAGCTGTTTTTT. The V gene is TRBV24-1, the J gene TRBJ2-2; no clear D. Germline CDR1 reads KGHDR; CDR2 reads SFDVKD. Between the trimmed V and J ends, which lost 4 bases and 4 bases, there was a span of 3 bases. The CDR3 sequence is 12 residues long.

This clonotype has at least ten counts. The chain links TRBV29-1 to TRBJ1-1; 10 nucleotides match TRBD1. The ends lost 0 bases at V and 4 bases at J; junction bases unmatched: 2. Germline CDR1 reads SQVTM; CDR2 reads ANQGSEA. The CDR3 length is 14 residues. For the CDR3, the DNA is TGCAGCGTTGAAGATCGGACAGGGGGCACTGAAGCTTTCTTT. Protein sequence: CSVEDRTGGTEAFF.

This clonotype has a handful of counts. The rearrangement links TRBV4-2 to TRBJ2-7; 9 bases match TRBD2. The trim removed 0 bases at V and 6 bases at J, leaving 6 bases unmatched. The CDR3 extends over 15 amino acids. Germline lookup yields CDR1 LGHNA and CDR2 YNFKEQ. The CDR3 reads CASSQEGGRVVEQYF. CDR3 coding DNA: TGTGCCAGCAGCCAAGAGGGCGGGAGGGTTGTCGAGCAGTACTTC.

The chain links TRBV19 to TRBJ2-1, with 7 nucleotides matching TRBD2. There are 15 residues in the CDR3. V was pared by 3 bases and J by 6 bases, with 8 bases of the junction left unmatched. The germline V gene has CDR1 LNHDA and CDR2 SQIVND (reference sequence). In nucleotides, the CDR3 is TGTGCCAGTAGTATGGGGGGAGGGTACTTCAATGAGCAGTTCTTC. Translated, it gives CASSMGGGYFNEQFF.

As to this clonotype: It may be a read error: a sequence one base away is much more abundant. The chain recombines TRBV7-9 with TRBJ1-1; no clear D gene. Germline assignment: CDR1 SEHNR and CDR2 FQNEAQ (reference sequence). CDR3 size: 14 residues. The DNA for the CDR3 is TGTGCCAGCAGCTTGGCAGACTCGAACACTGGAGCTTTCTTT. Translated: CASSLADSNTGAFF.

Regarding this clonotype: A much larger clone differs by one base, so this may be a read error. This sequence joins TRBV4-3 and TRBJ2-7, with D perhaps given as TRBD1 or TRBD2 (5 bases each). The germline CDR1 and CDR2 sequences are LGHNA and YSLEER. This CDR3 has 16 residues. Trimming cost V 1 base and J 2 bases, with 15 bases left between them. CDR3 bases: TGCGCCAGCAGCCAAGGTGTAACGGGGCCCCCCTACGAGCAGTACTTC. This gives the protein CASSQGVTGPPYEQYF.

The chain links TRBV7-2 to TRBJ2-5, with 9 bases lining up with TRBD2. Per germline, CDR1 SGHTA and CDR2 FQGNSA. CDR3 size: 15 residues. The V segment lost 5 bases and the J segment 7 bases; nucleotides outside the gene matches: 11. The DNA for the CDR3 is TGTGCCAGCAGCACCGGCGGGGGGGCGGTTGGGACCCAGTACTTC. This codes for CASSTGGGAVGTQYF.

At least ten counts were recorded for this clonotype. The chain joins TRBV4-1 to TRBJ2-2; 7 nucleotides agree with TRBD2. From germline, CDR1 is MGHRA and CDR2 YSYEKL. V lost 1 base and J lost 5; bases outside the gene matches: 10. This CDR3 region has 17 residues. CDR3 nucleotide sequence: TGCGCCAGCAGCCAAGTCGGTGCGGGGGTTGGTACCGGGGAGCTGTTTTTT. Its translation is CASSQVGAGVGTGELFF.

The genes are TRBV24-1 and TRBJ2-1; 7 bases are a match to TRBD2. Trimming at V came to 3 bases and at J to 8 bases, leaving 15 bases not matched to a gene. This CDR3 spans 17 amino acids. Germline V CDR1 and CDR2: KGHDR, SFDVKD. CDR3 nucleotide sequence: TGTGCCACCAGTGATGGGCTTGCGGGAGATATCTTCGATGAGCAGTTCTTC. Encoded protein: CATSDGLAGDIFDEQFF.

There are many counts of this clonotype. This chain uses TRBV7-9 with TRBJ2-1; D is uncertain. Germline V gene sequence: CDR1 SEHNR, CDR2 FQNEAQ (reference sequence). The CDR3 runs to 12 residues. V was cut by 4 bases and J by 6 bases, with 7 bases left in between. The CDR3 here is CASSSRSNEQFF. In DNA form, the CDR3 reads TGTGCCAGCAGCTCGCGCTCCAATGAGCAGTTCTTC.

This clonotype was seen a few times. This chain uses TRBV9 with TRBJ1-6; perhaps TRBD1 as D (6 bases). V was cut by 3 bases and J by 7 bases, with 14 bases left in between. The CDR3 sequence is 15 residues long. Germline lookup yields CDR1 SGDLS and CDR2 YYNGEE. The CDR3 loop is CASSARGGPNSPLHF. DNA of the CDR3: TGTGCCAGCAGCGCCAGGGGAGGGCCAAATTCACCCCTCCACTTT.

This clonotype was recorded a few times. The chain joins TRBV20-1 to TRBJ2-1, with D perhaps being TRBD1 or TRBD2 (5 bases each). This CDR3 has 14 amino acids. Germline V gives CDR1 DFQATT, CDR2 SNEGSKA (reference sequence). V shed 5 bases and J shed 2 bases, with 13 bases lying between them. The CDR3 sequence is CSARSGTTYNEQFF. The CDR3, as DNA: TGCAGTGCTCGCTCCGGGACGACCTACAATGAGCAGTTCTTC.

The chain joins TRBV27 to TRBJ2-1; D not certain. Germline V gene lookup returns CDR1 MNHEY and CDR2 SMNVEV (reference sequence). This CDR3 has 13 residues. Trimming pared 5 bases from V and 1 base from J, leaving 6 bases between. As DNA, the CDR3 is TGTGCCAGCAGTGGCGGATCCTACAATGAGCAGTTCTTC. This sequence encodes CASSGGSYNEQFF.

The V and J genes are TRBV7-6 and TRBJ2-5; tentative D call: TRBD2 (5 bases). Per germline, CDR1 SGHVS and CDR2 FNYEAQ. The CDR3 totals 12 residues. Trimming cost V 11 bases and J 6 bases, with 16 bases left between them. In DNA form, the CDR3 reads TGTGCCGGCCGCCCCCGGGAAAAGACCCAGTACTTC. It specifies CAGRPREKTQYF.

The chain uses TRBV11-2 and TRBJ2-5; possible D gene TRBD1, 6 bases. Per the germline V gene, CDR1 is SGHAT and CDR2 is FQNNGV. This CDR3 region has 14 residues. V was shortened by 1 base and J by 3 bases, with 9 bases between the two germline ends. For the CDR3, the DNA is TGTGCCAGCAGCTTAGCAGGGGTCGAAGAGACCCAGTACTTC. Its translation: CASSLAGVEETQYF.

This clonotype occurred a few times. The CDR3 loop reads CASSPPASGITGELFF. CDR3 in DNA: TGCGCCAGCAGCCCCCCGGCTAGCGGGATCACCGGGGAGCTGTTTTTT. The rearrangement joins TRBV5-1 to TRBJ2-2, with 9 bases identical to TRBD2. CDR3 length: 16 residues. V shed 4 bases and J 4 bases; nucleotides not matched to a gene: 8. Germline V gives CDR1 SGHRS, CDR2 YFSETQ.

This clonotype was seen many times. CDR3 sequence reads: CASSYDISNTEAFF. CDR3 coding DNA: TGTGCCAGCAGTTATGACATATCGAACACTGAAGCTTTCTTT. The rearrangement links TRBV6-6 to TRBJ1-1; no reliable D call. Germline CDR1 MNHNY, CDR2 SVGAGI (reference sequence). V lost 3 bases and J 1 base, leaving 9 bases between the germline ends. CDR3 length: 14 amino acids.

The chain employs TRBV20-1 and TRBJ1-2; the D is unclear. CDR3 size: 16 residues. Germline CDR1 DFQATT, CDR2 SNEGSKA (reference sequence). The germline V and J ends were trimmed by 0 bases and 3 bases, with 17 bases remaining between them. The CDR3 nucleotides are TGCAGTGCTAGAGATCTAGGCGGGGAGAAGCACTATGGCTACACCTTC. It encodes CSARDLGGEKHYGYTF.

Many counts were recorded for this clonotype. The chain recombines TRBV15 with TRBJ2-3; 10 bases are a match to TRBD2. The germline CDR1 and CDR2 sequences are LNHNV and YYDKDF (reference sequence). Losses at the gene ends were 2 bases for V and 0 bases for J; bases not matched to a gene: 5. This CDR3 contains 17 residues. CDR3 nucleotides: TGTGCCACCAGCAGAAAGACTAGCGGGTCTAGCACAGATACGCAGTATTTT. This translates into CATSRKTSGSSTDTQYF.

This chain links TRBV28 with TRBJ2-1; D may be TRBD2 (5 bases). Germline V gives CDR1 MDHEN, CDR2 SYDVKM. The CDR3 length is 13 residues. V dropped 5 bases and J dropped 4 bases, with 9 bases sitting between them. CDR3 DNA: TGTGCCAGCAGTCCACTAGTGTACAATGAGCAGTTCTTC. Translating gives CASSPLVYNEQFF.

This clonotype was counted only a few times. The gene calls are TRBV4-3 and TRBJ1-5; possible D gene TRBD1, 5 bases. The CDR3 spans 14 residues. Germline-derived CDR1 and CDR2 are LGHNA and YSLEER. V was cut by 1 base and J by 9 bases, with 13 bases left in between. CDR3 bases: TGCGCCAGCAGCCAAGCTTGGGACGTCCGGCCCCAGCATTTT. The encoded protein is CASSQAWDVRPQHF.

This clonotype was recorded a few times. The chain carries TRBV11-2 and TRBJ2-7; 7 positions agree with TRBD1. Germline CDR1 reads SGHAT; CDR2 reads FQNNGV. There are 13 residues in the CDR3. The V gene end was trimmed by 5 bases and the J gene end by 6 bases; junction bases not matched to a gene: 7. The CDR3 DNA reads as TGTGCCAGCAGCCTCGGACAGGCTGGCGAGCAGTACTTC. This sequence encodes CASSLGQAGEQYF.

This clonotype was seen a handful of times. The gene calls are TRBV4-1 and TRBJ2-2; D is unresolved. Germline CDR1 is MGHRA and CDR2 is YSYEKL. V gave up 1 base and J gave up 5 bases, with 14 bases separating them. The CDR3 runs to 16 residues. The CDR3 DNA reads as TGCGCCAGCAGCCAAGTCGTCTTGAGTCGGACCGGGGAGCTGTTTTTT. Encoded protein: CASSQVVLSRTGELFF.

Ten or more counts support this clonotype. The chain recombines TRBV28 with TRBJ1-5, with TRBD1 as a possible D gene (6 bases). The CDR3 length is 14 residues. Germline-derived CDR1 and CDR2 are MDHEN and SYDVKM. V lost 4 bases and J 0 bases, leaving 7 bases between the germline ends. This CDR3 is CASSWTDSNQPQHF. CDR3 DNA: TGTGCCAGCAGTTGGACAGATAGCAATCAGCCCCAGCATTTT.

V is TRBV29-1 and J is TRBJ2-1; 9 bases are shared with TRBD2. Germline V gene data show CDR1 as SQVTM and CDR2 as ANQGSEA. The CDR3 covers 13 residues. V lost 7 bases, J lost 2 bases, and 3 bases stayed unmatched. In DNA, the CDR3 is TGCAGCGCTAGCGGGGTCACCTACAATGAGCAGTTCTTC. Translating it yields CSASGVTYNEQFF.

The rearrangement uses TRBV5-6 and TRBJ2-6; D gene unclear. The ends were cut back, 4 bases at V and 0 bases at J, with 8 bases in the middle. Germline assignment: CDR1 SGHDT and CDR2 YYEEEE. This CDR3 is built from 15 residues. This CDR3 reads CASSPQPSGANVLTF. CDR3 DNA sequence: TGTGCCAGCAGCCCACAGCCCTCTGGGGCCAACGTCCTGACTTTC. Looking up the rest from reference TRBV5-6 and TRBJ2-6 gives the full variable domain: DAGVTQSPTHLIKTRGQQVTLRCSPKSGHDTVSWYQQALGQGPQFIFQYYEEEERQRGNFPDRFSGHQFPNYSSELNVNALLLGDSALYLCASSPQPSGANVLTFGAGSRLTVL.

The chain employs TRBV28 and TRBJ2-2; tentatively, D is TRBD2 (6 bases). In germline, CDR1 is MDHEN, CDR2 SYDVKM. V lost 3 bases and J 6 bases, leaving 11 bases between the germline ends. This CDR3 has 14 amino acids. The CDR3 nucleotides read TGTGCCAGCAGTTTGCGGCTAGCGCCCGGGGAGCTGTTTTTT. Encoded protein: CASSLRLAPGELFF.